The 14 T cell receptor beta chains given below trace back to one sample, sequenced in a study of quantifying T cell responses using KT2 cells. About the research overall: TCR alpha and beta constant-region primers primed reverse transcription of RNA.

An oligo carrying a UMI was ligated to the cDNA 3' end. The first PCR ran 3 to 5 cycles with an equimolar RC1.1 and RC1.2 beta primer mix. MiXCR, applied by TCRdb to the UMI-ligation and nested PCR reads, yields one record per CDR3 protein. The sample consists of over 55,000 distinct CDR3 sequences, more than 9% of them appearing once. The sequenced material came from PBMCs spiked with cells of the T cell clone KT2. All receptors come from a human donor.

This clonotype was seen a handful of times. This sequence joins TRBV7-2 and TRBJ2-1; weak D call: TRBD2 (5 bases). Germline V CDR1 and CDR2: SGHTA, FQGNSA. The CDR3 is 15 residues long. Trimming took off 6 bases at V and 2 bases at J, with 14 bases between the two ends. The CDR3 DNA reads TGTGCCAGCAGGGGCACGAGCGGAGCCTACAATGAGCAGTTCTTC. Translation: CASRGTSGAYNEQFF. Full variable domain (outside the CDR3, taken from reference TRBV7-2 and TRBJ2-1): GAGVSQSPSNKVTEKGKDVELRCDPISGHTALYWYRQSLGQGLEFLIYFQGNSAPDKSGLPSDRFSAERTGGSVSTLTIQRTQQEDSAVYLCASRGTSGAYNEQFFGPGTRLTVL.

This clonotype was seen only a few times. The chain links TRBV6-1 to TRBJ2-1, with TRBD2 matching 10 bases. CDR1 is MNHNS and CDR2 is SASEGT in the germline V gene. The junction had 12 bases not matched to a gene; V was cut back by 5 bases and J by 5 bases. This CDR3 spans 17 amino acids. The CDR3 DNA sequence: TGTGCCAGCAGTCGAGCGCGGGGGACTAGCGTGGACAATGAGCAGTTCTTC. Its translation is CASSRARGTSVDNEQFF.

The chain recombines TRBV6-1 with TRBJ2-1; weak D call: TRBD2 (6 bases). Germline lookup yields CDR1 MNHNS and CDR2 SASEGT. V was trimmed by 1 base and J by 14 bases, leaving 27 bases between them. The CDR3 runs 17 residues. The CDR3 reads CASSEVVDTPTGGGEFF. The CDR3 bases are TGTGCCAGCAGTGAAGTCGTCGACACCCCGACGGGCGGAGGGGAGTTCTTC.

The rearrangement links TRBV4-1 to TRBJ1-5; D is ambiguous. The ends were cut back, 2 bases at V and 3 bases at J, with 5 bases in the middle. The CDR3 extends over 13 amino acids. Germline lookup yields CDR1 MGHRA and CDR2 YSYEKL. The DNA for the CDR3 is TGCGCCAGCAGCCAACAGGCCAATCAGCCCCAGCATTTT. Its protein is CASSQQANQPQHF.

The V call is TRBV12-3 or TRBV12-4, the J call TRBJ2-7; D gene ambiguous. The CDR3 totals 13 residues. With 4 bases removed from V and 5 bases from J, the gap between germline ends came to 12 bases. CDR3 nucleotides: TGTGCCAGCAGTTACCCCAGCGCGCACGAGCAGTACTTC. It yields the protein CASSYPSAHEQYF.

The chain recombines TRBV5-4 with TRBJ2-7; TRBD2 agrees at 13 bases. V lost 4 bases to trimming and J lost 0 bases; unmatched junction nucleotides: 4. CDR3 length: 16 amino acids. Germline CDR1 and CDR2: SGHNT and YYREEE (reference sequence). CDR3 sequence (DNA): TGTGCCAGCAGCCACGGGACTAGCGGGGCCTCCTACGAGCAGTACTTC. It codes for CASSHGTSGASYEQYF.

In this sample, this clonotype turned up a few times. The rearrangement links TRBV14 to TRBJ2-7; D gene uncertain. Trimming took 0 bases from V and 5 from J, leaving 11 bases between them. This CDR3 is built from 14 residues. In germline, CDR1 is SGHDN, CDR2 FVKESK. CDR3 in DNA: TGTGCCAGCAGCCAAGATTCCCTCCGCGACGAGCAGTACTTC. Translation: CASSQDSLRDEQYF.

This clonotype was detected a few times. The chain is built from TRBV9 and TRBJ2-3, with a weak D call TRBD2 (6 bases). The CDR3 spans 16 residues. V lost 4 bases to trimming and J lost 2 bases, with 17 bases between them. Per germline, CDR1 SGDLS and CDR2 YYNGEE. CDR3 sequence: CASSPIRDSSTDTQYF. Here the CDR3 DNA reads TGTGCCAGCAGCCCGATCCGGGACTCCTCCACAGATACGCAGTATTTT.

The chain links TRBV20-1 to TRBJ2-5; TRBD1 matches 8 bases. CDR1 and CDR2 (germline): DFQATT, SNEGSKA (reference sequence). The CDR3 totals 14 residues. Trimming removed 5 bases from V and 5 bases from J; junction bases left unmatched: 10. The CDR3 loop reads CSARTYRGAETQYF. The CDR3 nucleotides read TGCAGTGCTCGCACGTACAGGGGGGCTGAGACCCAGTACTTC.

The V and J genes are TRBV9 and TRBJ2-2; 8 positions match TRBD1. The germline V gene has CDR1 SGDLS and CDR2 YYNGEE. V lost 0 bases, J lost 10 bases, and 8 bases stayed unmatched. CDR3 length: 15 amino acids. The CDR3 region is CASSVAQGAAKELFF. The DNA of the CDR3 is TGTGCCAGCAGCGTAGCCCAGGGGGCCGCCAAGGAGCTGTTTTTT.

This clonotype was observed a few times. The chain is built from TRBV10-3 and TRBJ1-2, with TRBD1 matching over 7 bases. Trimming at V came to 8 bases and at J to 6 bases, leaving 6 bases not matched to a gene. CDR1 is ENHRY, CDR2 SYGVKD, per germline. CDR3 length equals 12 residues. Written as DNA, the CDR3 is TGTGCCATCGGGGGGGACAGAGATGGCTACACCTTC. Encoded protein: CAIGGDRDGYTF.

This clonotype was found many times. The V call is TRBV7-8, the J call TRBJ1-1; no clear D. Trimming took 2 bases from V and 2 from J, leaving 6 bases between them. This CDR3 is 13 amino acids long. Germline-derived CDR1 and CDR2 are SGHVS and FQNEAQ. DNA for the CDR3: TGTGCCAGCAGCTTACCCGGAAACACTGAAGCTTTCTTT. It yields the protein CASSLPGNTEAFF.

This clonotype was counted many times. J is TRBJ2-5 and V is TRBV29-1; D is perhaps TRBD2 (5 bases). Germline CDR1 reads SQVTM; CDR2 reads ANQGSEA. CDR3 size: 16 residues. Trimming left V 0 bases short and J 4 bases short, with 18 bases between. CDR3: CSVEDYDRTGSETQYF. CDR3 nucleotides: TGCAGCGTTGAAGATTACGATCGGACGGGGTCAGAGACCCAGTACTTC.

The V and J genes are TRBV9 and TRBJ2-7, with D possibly being TRBD1 (6 bases). The germline V and J ends were trimmed by 0 bases and 2 bases, with 9 bases remaining between them. The CDR3 spans 14 residues. Looked up from germline, CDR1 is SGDLS and CDR2 is YYNGEE. The CDR3 sequence is CASSVVPGAYEQYF. For the CDR3, the DNA is TGTGCCAGCAGCGTAGTGCCAGGGGCCTACGAGCAGTACTTC.